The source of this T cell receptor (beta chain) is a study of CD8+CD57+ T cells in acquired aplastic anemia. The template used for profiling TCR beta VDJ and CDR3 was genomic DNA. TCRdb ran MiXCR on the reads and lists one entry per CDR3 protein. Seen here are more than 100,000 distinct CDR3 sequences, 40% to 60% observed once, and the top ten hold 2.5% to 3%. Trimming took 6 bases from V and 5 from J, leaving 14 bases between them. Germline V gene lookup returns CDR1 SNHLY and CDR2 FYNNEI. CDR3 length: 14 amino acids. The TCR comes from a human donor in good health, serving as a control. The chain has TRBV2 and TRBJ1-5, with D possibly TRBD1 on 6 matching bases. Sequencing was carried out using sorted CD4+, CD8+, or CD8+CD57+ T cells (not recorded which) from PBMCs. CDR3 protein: CASSQQGTDQPQHF. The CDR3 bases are TGTGCCAGCAGCCAACAGGGTACCGATCAGCCCCAGCATTTT. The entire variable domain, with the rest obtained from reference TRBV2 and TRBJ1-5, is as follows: EPEVTQTPSHQVTQMGQEVILRCVPISNHLYFYWYRQILGQKVEFLVSFYNNEISEKSEIFDDQFSVERPDGSNFTLKIRSTKLEDSAMYFCASSQQGTDQPQHFGDGTRLSIL.